This TCR beta chain was retrieved from a study of OX40 agonist ivuxolimab in advanced cancers. Context from the whole study: The costimulatory receptor OX40 (CD134) was targeted by ivuxolimab, a fully human IgG2 agonistic monoclonal antibody. Peripheral TCRbeta sequencing was intended to test whether TCR sequence diversity was altered and clonal T-cell expansion was caused by ivuxolimab. The monotherapy dose-escalation portion (N of about 57 patients) of the phase I ivuxolimab trial is reported in the paper. Intravenous ivuxolimab was administered to patients every 2 weeks at six dose levels: 0.01, 0.1, 0.3, 1.5, 3 and 10 mg/kg. Prior anti-PD-1, anti-PD-L1 or anti-CTLA-4 therapy was permitted, and 35% to 40% of dose-escalation patients had received checkpoint inhibitors. In the dose-escalation cohort, roughly 80% of patients were male, and the mean age was around 60 years, with a range of about 20 to 79. Partial responses occurred in three dose-escalation patients, of whom one had hepatocellular carcinoma and two had cutaneous melanoma. Of the approximately 50 dose-escalation patients, hepatocellular carcinoma was present in about 20, melanoma in around 15, renal cell carcinoma in 9 and head and neck cancer in 9.

Study-wide findings and limitations: Partial responders in the 0.1-3.0 mg/kg groups had among the lowest normalized peripheral clonal expansion, especially among CD8+ T cells. Antigen specificity was not determined for the clonally expanded peripheral T cells. At doses from 0.1 to 3.0 mg/kg, clonal expansion was seen in both CD4+ and CD8+ blood T cells between baseline and week 6. Low levels of normalized T-cell clonal expansion were also seen in some patients who did not respond. After ivuxolimab, expanded clones were on average more numerous among CD8+ T cells than among CD4+ T cells.

Genomic DNA was extracted from sorted cells for sequencing of the TCRbeta CDR3 region. The immunoSEQ Assay was used for sequencing of TCRbeta CDR3 regions. The source is immuneACCESS, and TCRdb retained only in-frame sequences with V and J called. Part of the clones is not carried over; for the studies checked, unresolved V genes explain less than half of this, and the remainder is unexplained. A total of around 70,000 clones appear in this sample, more than 65% of them only once. The ten largest make up 1.1% of the sample. From cysteine to phenylalanine, the CDR3 is 12 amino acids long. Only the CDR3 part of the read is kept: 36 bases, read in frame from the first base. As encoded in the germline V gene, CDR1 is KGHSH while CDR2 is LQKENI. V is cut back by 1 base and J by 8 bases, with 1 base in the junction unmatched. Patients with autoimmune disease history or receiving systemic immunosuppression were excluded from the trial. Peripheral blood for TCR sequencing was collected from all dose cohorts at baseline, on cycle 4 day 1, and on cycle 7 day 1. Samples came from an open-label, multicenter, first-in-human phase I dose-escalation trial of ivuxolimab. The trial enrolled adults with locally advanced or metastatic head and neck squamous cell, hepatocellular, melanoma or renal cell carcinoma. Before TCR sequencing, CD4+ and CD8+ T cells were separately sorted from peripheral blood.

As concerns this clone: Its antigen is still unknown. No base quality values were provided; no much bigger clone lies one nucleotide off.

The sequence joins TRBV18 to TRBJ1-1; 7 bases in between match TRBD1. The sample consisted of CD4+ or CD8+ T cells sorted from blood, taken in a trial of the OX40 agonist ivuxolimab. The receptor was derived from an adult with an advanced solid tumor such as melanoma, head and neck, liver or kidney cancer. The CDR3 is CASSPLTGEAFF. The sequenced DNA: TGTGCCAGCTCACCACTGACAGGGGAAGCTTTCTTT.